A selection of T cell receptor beta chains follows, all from one sample in a study of T cells expressing NK-cell markers. TCRdb re-called the 5' RACE reads and gives one entry per CDR3 protein, without DNA. The table lists roughly 350,000 distinct CDR3 sequences. Input material: blood T cells: a sorted CD56 or NKG2C T cell subset, CD4+ or CD8+ T cells, or bulk PBMC T cells (not recorded which). These receptors were collected from a man aged 18 to 69 in good health. The CDR3 runs from the conserved cysteine through the conserved F or W.

J gene	V gene	CDR3 protein
TRBJ2-2	TRBV6-5	CASSYELNTGELFF
TRBJ1-3	TRBV14	CASSHNDRGGNTIYF
TRBJ1-1	TRBV7-8	CASSPGDRASEEAFF
TRBJ1-1	TRBV5-1	CASSLNFGQVNTEAFF
TRBJ1-2	TRBV12-5	CASGLARGYYGYTF
TRBJ1-5	TRBV7-2	CASSLAEMQPQHF
TRBJ1-4	TRBV7-8	CASSGYRAGDGNEKLFF
TRBJ2-7	TRBV6-1	CASSDERGAGSYEQYF
TRBJ2-6	TRBV6-1	CASSTQGGANVLTF
TRBJ1-2	TRBV28	CAILTGTGRTYGYTF
TRBJ1-5	TRBV20-1	CSANPGTVNQPQHF
TRBJ2-3	TRBV18	CASSPPGVGADTQYF
TRBJ2-7	TRBV5-1	CASSLPLTRTGQAEQYF
TRBJ2-2	TRBV12-3/TRBV12-4	CASSLTGRLTGELFF
TRBJ2-3	TRBV7-3	CASSLLAGGTTDTQYF